The 6 T cell receptor beta chains presented below share a single source sample, sequenced in a study of control samples from healthy donors and cancer patients. The protocol was immunoSEQ multiplex PCR, while the TCRdb copy is restricted to in-frame clones and leaves out a portion. The table lists approximately 52,000 clones, about nine tenths of them singletons. The sample taken for sequencing was PBMCs. The receptors here all came from a man between 60 and 75 years old with head and neck cancer.

The V call is TRBV7-6, the J call TRBJ2-3, with 10 bases matching TRBD2. Trimming took 1 base from V and 3 from J; bases not matched to a gene: 4. The CDR3 is 16 residues long. Germline-derived CDR1 and CDR2 are SGHVS and FNYEAQ. The CDR3: CASSLEAGGWTDTQYF. CDR3 coding DNA: TGTGCCAGCAGCTTAGAAGCGGGAGGGTGGACAGATACGCAGTATTTT.

The chain links TRBV11-3 to TRBJ1-3; D gene unclear. The CDR3 sequence is 18 residues long. Looked up from germline, CDR1 is SGHNT and CDR2 is YENEEA. Trimming took off 0 bases at V and 0 bases at J, with 15 bases between the two ends. For the CDR3, the DNA is TGTGCCAGCAGCTTAGATGAGAGGACTTACCACTCTGGAAACACCATATATTTT. It is translated as CASSLDERTYHSGNTIYF.

The DNA for the CDR3 is TGTGCCAGCTCACCAAGGGACAGTTCCTCTGGAAACACCATATATTTT. This codes for CASSPRDSSSGNTIYF. This rearrangement joins TRBV18 to TRBJ1-3; 7 nucleotides align to TRBD1. V lost 2 bases, J lost 0 bases, and 4 bases stayed unmatched. Germline lookup yields CDR1 KGHSH and CDR2 LQKENI. This CDR3 is built from 16 residues. Combining the CDR3 with reference TRBV18 and TRBJ1-3 gives the whole variable domain NAGVMQNPRHLVRRRGQEARLRCSPMKGHSHVYWYRQLPEEGLKFMVYLQKENIIDESGMPKERFSAEFPKEGPSILRIQQVVRGDSAAYFCASSPRDSSSGNTIYFGEGSWLTVV.

The V gene is TRBV2, the J gene TRBJ2-1, with 9 bases lining up with TRBD2. Trimming took 4 bases from V and 5 from J; bases not matched to a gene: 6. Germline CDR1 and CDR2: SNHLY and FYNNEI. This CDR3 is 15 amino acids long. The CDR3 loop reads CASSAGGRVHNEQFF. CDR3 nucleotides: TGTGCCAGCAGTGCAGGCGGGAGGGTACACAATGAGCAGTTCTTC.

The gene calls are TRBV12-2 and TRBJ2-7; TRBD1, the table's D call, lacks a check against the DNA. TRBV12-2 is classified as a pseudogene. The CDR3 is 18 amino acids. CDR3 nucleotides: TGTGCAAGTCGCTTAATTTATGGGCGACAGGGGACAGTCTACGAGCAGTACTTC. It is translated as CASRLIYGRQGTVYEQYF.

The J gene is TRBJ2-1, the V gene TRBV11-1, with unresolved D. The V gene lost 4 bases and the J gene lost 10 bases, with 8 bases spanning the gap. Looked up from germline, CDR1 is SGHAT and CDR2 is FQDESV (reference sequence). The CDR3 has 11 residues. CDR3 sequence reads: CASSYGGEQFF. In nucleotides, the CDR3 is TGTGCCAGCAGCTACGGTGGCGAGCAGTTCTTC.